Below, 3 T cell receptor beta chains from the same sample are listed, as sequenced in a study of blood T cells in healthy people across ages. The second PCR ran about 7 to 12 cycles with a sample-barcoded 5' primer and J-beta primers. TCRdb itself ran the 5' RACE reads through MiXCR, one entry per CDR3 protein. The sample comprises hundreds of thousands of distinct CDR3 sequences, about 29% of which are singletons, and approximately 3.6% rests with the top ten. This sample was shared with a second study, whose subject was T cells of mothers and their children.

Sequenced input: blood. The source of these receptors is a boy under 10 years old in good health.

This rearrangement joins TRBV5-1 to TRBJ1-1, with 9 bases matching TRBD1. The CDR3 covers 11 residues. V was pared by 4 bases and J by 11 bases, with 3 bases of the junction left unmatched. Germline lookup yields CDR1 SGHRS and CDR2 YFSETQ. The chain's CDR3 is CASSADRGAFF. The CDR3 nucleotides are TGCGCCAGCAGCGCGGACAGGGGTGCTTTCTTT. The full variable domain, with the rest looked up from reference TRBV5-1 and TRBJ1-1, is KAGVTQTPRYLIKTRGQQVTLSCSPISGHRSVSWYQQTPGQGLQFLFEYFSETQRNKGNFPGRFSGRQFSNSRSEMNVSTLELGDSALYLCASSADRGAFFGQGTRLTVV.

This clonotype came up a few times. This chain connects TRBV29-1 to TRBJ2-5; 8 bases fit TRBD1. The germline V gene encodes CDR1 SQVTM and CDR2 ANQGSEA. V lost 1 base to trimming and J lost 5 bases; unmatched junction nucleotides: 6. The CDR3 covers 14 residues. CDR3 DNA: TGCAGCGTTGAAGGTACCAGGGGGCTGGAGACCCAGTACTTC. Encoded protein: CSVEGTRGLETQYF. Looking up the rest from reference TRBV29-1 and TRBJ2-5 gives the full variable domain: SAVISQKPSRDICQRGTSLTIQCQVDSQVTMMFWYRQQPGQSLTLIATANQGSEATYESGFVIDKFPISRPNLTFSTLTVSNMSPEDSSIYLCSVEGTRGLETQYFGPGTRLLVL.

This clonotype was recorded a few times. The CDR3 DNA reads as TGTGCCAGCAGCTCGGGGTCCGGAGCGGGAGTGAAGATTGAGCAGTTCTTC. As protein: CASSSGSGAGVKIEQFF. The chain couples TRBV7-9 to TRBJ2-5, with 8 bases identical to TRBD2. The end of the DNA fits TRBJ2-1 better, so the J call may be wrong. From germline, CDR1 is SEHNR and CDR2 FQNEAQ (reference sequence). This CDR3 region has 17 residues.